This T cell receptor (beta chain) comes out of a study of cytomegalovirus exposure and HLA in healthy donors. Study-wide results and caveats: Being indistinguishable, some V segments were excluded, TRBV6-2 and TRBV6-3 among them.

Unmatched junction bases numbered 1, after V lost 3 bases and J lost 6 bases. The CDR3 sequence is 14 residues long. Germline V lookup: CDR1 SGDLS, CDR2 YYNGEE. In regard to this clone: The antigen is unknown.

PCR employed 60 Vbeta and 13 Jbeta primers. Some clones are missing from TCRdb's copy, which holds only in-frame ones; the method was immunoSEQ multiplex PCR. The repertoire holds some 70,000 clones, around 74% seen once, with approximately 4.8% in the top ten. The sequence was collected from a male donor in good health and CMV-seropositive. This chain uses TRBV9 with TRBJ2-1; TRBD2 aligns across 12 bases. Sequencing used PBMCs. CDR3 nucleotides: TGTGCCAGCAGCGGGACTAGCGGGGTCAATGAGCAGTTCTTC. It yields the protein CASSGTSGVNEQFF.